This TCR beta chain stems from a study of T cells after posttransplantation cyclophosphamide (dated by TCRdb to about 2016). As for the study more broadly: Using TRB sequencing, the study followed how the T cell repertoire rebuilt after myeloablative bone marrow transplantation with posttransplantation cyclophosphamide given as GVHD prophylaxis. Antigen receptor sequencing was done on samples from 35 PTCy-treated patients and from 15 to 20 related bone marrow donors of those patients. TRB sequencing was performed on blood from all 35 or so PTCy patients with 1-year posttransplant specimens. TRB sequencing was also done on up to roughly 3 additional blood samples from 2 to 5.2 years after transplant in 3 patients, and on pretransplant blood from several patients. TRA and TRB clonality were tightly correlated in 9 or 10 samples, so subsequent TCR analyses focused on TRB only. Public TRB sequences were searched against a database of over 3,600 sequences associated with responses to pathogens, tumor antigens, self-antigens and alloantigens. Study-wide findings and limitations: Across a few dozen patients, TRB clonality was highly associated with recipient CMV seropositivity and CMV reactivation, and diversity in PTCy patients was similar to diversity in CNI/methotrexate controls. The TRB repertoires of T cells infiltrating skin or GI tract showed only limited overlap with the TRB repertoires of T cells in blood. At 1-2 months, donor-recipient similarity was low but rose over the first year, and the later blood repertoires were often dominated by donor CD8+ memory clones.

Comment on this clone: Its antigen specificity is not known. Base qualities are not recorded, but no much larger clone differs from it by a single base.

The PTCy-treated patients were enrolled in a prospective multi-institutional clinical trial. Peripheral blood and bone marrow mononuclear cells were isolated by Ficoll-Hypaque density centrifugation and were cryopreserved. Genomic DNA was the input for TRB sequencing, which was run either with the immunoSEQ assay at survey resolution or with the hsTCRB kit. The authors processed their data as follows. The immunoSEQ software handled initial read processing, and the LymphoSeq R package was used for repertoire analyses. Clonality was calculated as 1 minus normalized Shannon entropy, and the Gini coefficient was also calculated for each TRB dataset. To infer phenotypes in unsorted samples, TRB sequences from sorted subsets of the recipient or donor were mapped onto the unsorted samples of the same recipient. TCRdb took this table from immuneACCESS and kept in-frame rearrangements with V and J called. Such tables lack part of the clones; where checked against another copy, unresolved V genes explain under half of the gap, and the rest is unexplained. V and J calls and clone size come straight from that table; D and trimming were deduced from the DNA. The sample table holds more than 20,000 clones, of which roughly 88% were seen once. Approximately 6.8% of the sample is held by the ten biggest clonotypes.

The germline V gene specifies MNHEY as CDR1 and SVGAGI as CDR2. Trimming takes 4 bases from V and 4 bases from J, and the germline ends sit 11 bases apart. From its cysteine to its phenylalanine, the CDR3 spans 13 amino acids. Only CDR3 DNA remains: 39 bases, in frame from the first base. Sequencing was done on a sample of PBMCs. The V gene is TRBV6-5 and the J gene is TRBJ2-7; the D gene cannot be resolved reliably. The sequence was obtained from a woman aged 55-69 years with a blood cancer, CMV-positive, and with a related stem cell donor. The CDR3 reads CASSFSLGYEQYF. The nucleotide sequence reads TGTGCCAGCAGTTTCTCCCTCGGTTACGAGCAGTACTTC.